The next 14 T cell receptor delta chains were all read from a single sample in a study of gamma-delta chains in newborns, infants, children. TCRdb re-identified clones in the reads via CATT. The top ten hold more than 20% of the sample, which has about 1,400 delta-chain clones, roughly 9% seen once. The sequencing sample was made of blood. These receptors were collected from a child who was a newborn, infant or young child, either healthy, febrile or measles-vaccinated (not recorded which).

Regarding this clone: It differs at one base from a far larger clone, so likely a read error. Other DNA sequences in this sample translate to the same CDR3. V gene TRDV2 combines with J gene TRDJ2, with TRDD3 matching over 11 bases. The CDR3 extends over 16 amino acids. The germline V gene encodes CDR1 GEAIGNYY and CDR2 EKD. The ends lost 4 bases at V and 0 bases at J; junction bases unmatched: 3. The CDR3 DNA reads as TGTGCCTGTGATATACTGGGGGATACTTTGACAGCACAACTCTTCTTT. As protein: CACDILGDTLTAQLFF.

Comment on this clone: TCRdb's listed protein matches a much larger clone and diverges from this DNA's translation at residue 10, likely through a read error; the protein shown comes from the DNA. The chain is built from TRDV2 and TRDJ3, with 10 nucleotides matching TRDD3. CDR1 is GEAIGNYY and CDR2 is EKD in the germline V gene. The CDR3 consists of 18 residues. With 0 bases clipped from V and 2 bases from J, the junction kept 3 bases outside the gene matches. Here the CDR3 DNA reads TGTGCCTGTGACACCGTACTGGGGGATGCCTGGGACACCCGACAGATGTTTTTC. It translates to CACDTVLGDAWDTRQMFF.

This clone is large (0.1 to 1%) within its sample. Other DNA sequences within the sample encode an identical CDR3. The rearrangement joins TRDV2 to TRDJ1, with 8 nucleotides matching TRDD3. The CDR3 has 15 amino acids. CDR1 GEAIGNYY and CDR2 EKD come from the germline V gene. V lost 0 bases and J lost 0; bases outside the gene matches: 2. CDR3 residues: CACDTWGMNTDKLIF. In nucleotides, the CDR3 is TGTGCCTGTGACACCTGGGGGATGAACACCGATAAACTCATCTTT.

In its sample, this clone was seen a few times. Translating this DNA gives a protein that differs at residue 5 from the TCRdb one, which belongs to a much larger clone; a read error is likely, and the protein shown is this translation. CDR3 DNA sequence: TGTGCCTGTGACACCCTTACTCTGGGGGACCCCAGCTCCTGGGACACCCGACAGATGTTTTTC. Translated, it gives CACDTLTLGDPSSWDTRQMFF. J is TRDJ3 and V is TRDV2; 8 nucleotides align to TRDD3. Germline V gene data show CDR1 as GEAIGNYY and CDR2 as EKD. The CDR3 sequence is 21 residues long. V lost 0 bases and J lost 0; bases outside the gene matches: 12.

On this clone itself: A far larger clone is one base from this, pointing to a likely read error. Other DNA sequences in the sample encode the same CDR3. This rearrangement joins TRAV29/DV5 to TRDJ3, with a tentative D call TRDD3 (6 bases). CDR3 length equals 18 residues. CDR1 is NSMFDY and CDR2 is ISSIKDK in the germline V gene. The CDR3 reads CAASEHWVSSWDTRQMFF. In DNA, the CDR3 is TGTGCGGCAAGCGAGCACTGGGTTAGCTCCTGGGACACCCGACAGATGTTTTTC.

In regard to this clone: At residue 7, TCRdb's protein is not the same as the translated DNA, so the protein here was read from the DNA. The genes are TRDV3 and TRDJ1; D is ambiguous. V dropped 3 bases and J dropped 1 base, with 15 bases sitting between them. There are 14 residues in the CDR3. In germline, CDR1 is TVYSNPD, CDR2 GDNSRS (reference sequence). CDR3 protein: CALPHPHATDKLIF. DNA of the CDR3: TGTGCCTTGCCCCATCCACACGCCACCGATAAACTCATCTTT.

In this sample, this clone turned up a few times. TCRdb's listed protein matches a much larger clone and diverges from this DNA's translation at residue 8, likely through a read error; the protein shown comes from the DNA. The chain couples TRDV2 to TRDJ3, with 9 bases lining up with TRDD3. The CDR3 spans 20 residues. V lost 0 bases and J lost 4; bases outside the gene matches: 12. The germline V gene encodes CDR1 GEAIGNYY and CDR2 EKD. The CDR3 coding sequence is TGTGCCTGTGACACCAGGTTCATGCTGGGGGATGGATGGGACACCCGACAGATGTTTTTC. This encodes CACDTRFMLGDGWDTRQMFF.

In its sample, this clone ranks as large. The sample has other DNA sequences that encode this CDR3 too. V is TRDV1 and J is TRDJ2; TRDD3 might be the D (8 bases). V was trimmed by 1 base and J by 1 base, leaving 16 bases between them. CDR3 size: 18 residues. Germline CDR1 reads TSWWSYY; CDR2 reads QGS. CDR3 amino acids: CALGEQAFLGDLTAQLFF. CDR3 nucleotides: TGTGCTCTTGGGGAACAAGCCTTCCTGGGGGATTTGACAGCACAACTCTTCTTT.

This clone came up a few times. This clone may be a read error of a much larger clone one base away. Within the sample, other DNA sequences also encode this same CDR3. The chain employs TRDV2 and TRDJ2; 9 bases match TRDD3. CDR1 is GEAIGNYY, CDR2 EKD, per germline. The length of the CDR3 is 15 residues. In DNA form, the CDR3 reads TGTGCCTGTGACACGCTGGGGGATTTGACGGCACAACTCTTCTTT. This sequence encodes CACDTLGDLTAQLFF.

This clone turned up a few times. The TCRdb record carries a much larger clone's protein, which differs from this DNA's translation at residue 12; a read error is the likely cause, and the protein listed here is the DNA translation. V is TRDV2 and J is TRDJ3; TRDD3 aligns across 12 bases. The CDR3 runs 18 residues. CDR1 GEAIGNYY and CDR2 EKD come from the germline V gene. CDR3 sequence (DNA): TGTGCCTGTGACACCGTACTGGGGGATACCTGGGGCACCCGACAGATGTTTTTC. Residues: CACDTVLGDTWGTRQMFF.

This clone was picked up a small number of times. It differs at one base from a far larger clone, so likely a read error. Other DNA sequences of this sample code for an identical CDR3. This chain joins TRDV2 and TRDJ2; 9 bases fit TRDD3. The V gene end was trimmed by 3 bases and the J gene end by 2 bases; junction bases not matched to a gene: 9. The CDR3 consists of 17 residues. Germline CDR1 and CDR2: GEAIGNYY and EKD. CDR3 nucleotides: TGTGCCTGTGACCCTACTGGGGGACGGCCGTTGACAGCACAACTCTTCTTT. Residues: CACDPTGGRPLTAQLFF.

In its sample, this clone was seen a few times. The chain employs TRDV1 and TRDJ1; 12 bases map to TRDD3. V shed 5 bases and J 0 bases; nucleotides not matched to a gene: 22. The germline gives CDR1 TSWWSYY, CDR2 QGS. CDR3 length equals 22 residues. CDR3 nucleotide sequence: TGTGCTCTTGGGTCACGGCGTTCTCGCCCTACTGGGGGATACCAGTACACCGATAAACTCATCTTT. Protein sequence: CALGSRRSRPTGGYQYTDKLIF.

Remarks on this clone: A far larger clone lies a single base away; this is likely a read error. Other DNA sequences in the sample encode the same CDR3. The genes are TRDV2 and TRDJ3; 10 nucleotides line up with TRDD3. The CDR3 runs 19 residues. In germline, CDR1 is GEAIGNYY, CDR2 EKD. The CDR3 DNA reads as TGTGCCTGTGACACCTGGGGGATACCAAGCTCCTGGGACACACGACAGATGTTTTTC. Translation: CACDTWGIPSSWDTRQMFF.

This clone was seen more than once but under ten times. The TCRdb protein, from a much larger clone, departs from this DNA's translation at residue 13, likely by read error; the protein shown derives from the DNA. The rearrangement links TRDV2 to TRDJ3; D may be TRDD3 (6 bases). Germline loops: CDR1 GEAIGNYY, CDR2 EKD. The CDR3 consists of 18 residues. Here the CDR3 reads CACDTWGASSWDARQMFF. DNA of the CDR3: TGTGCCTGTGACACCTGGGGGGCAAGCTCCTGGGACGCCCGACAGATGTTTTTC.